This T cell receptor beta chain was recorded in a study of cytomegalovirus exposure and HLA in healthy donors. Study observations and caveats: Researchers catalogued 164 TCR beta chains as cytomegalovirus-associated.

As for this clone: The antigen is unknown.

PCR used 60 Vbeta primers and 13 Jbeta primers. Clones were sequenced by immunoSEQ multiplex PCR, and TCRdb holds only the in-frame ones, with some missing. The data show 150,000 or so clones, and the top ten clones hold under 2%. Germline V gene data show CDR1 as MNHEY and CDR2 as SMNVEV (reference sequence). This CDR3 spans 14 amino acids. V shed 6 bases, J shed 3 bases, and the junction held 8 bases outside the gene matches. The gene calls are TRBV27 and TRBJ2-7; 7 nucleotides line up with TRBD1. Material: PBMCs. This TCR derives from a man between 18 and 35 years old in good health and CMV-seronegative. The CDR3 here is CASRRQGNRYEQYF. The CDR3 region has the DNA TGTGCCAGCAGGAGACAGGGAAACCGCTACGAGCAGTACTTC.